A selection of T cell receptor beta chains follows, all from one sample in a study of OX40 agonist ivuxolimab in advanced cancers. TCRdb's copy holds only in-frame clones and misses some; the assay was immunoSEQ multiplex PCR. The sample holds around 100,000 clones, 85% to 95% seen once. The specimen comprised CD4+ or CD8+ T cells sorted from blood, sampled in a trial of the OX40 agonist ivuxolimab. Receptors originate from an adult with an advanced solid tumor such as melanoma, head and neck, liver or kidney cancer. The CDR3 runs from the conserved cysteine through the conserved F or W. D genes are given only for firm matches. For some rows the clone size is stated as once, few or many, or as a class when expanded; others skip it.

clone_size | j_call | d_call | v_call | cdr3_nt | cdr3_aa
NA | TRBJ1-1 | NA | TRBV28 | TGTGCCAGCAAACTTGGAGGGGTGGGGACTGAAGCTTTCTTT | CASKLGGVGTEAFF
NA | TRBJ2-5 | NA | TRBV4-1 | TGCGCCAGCAGCCAAGTGTCGGCAGGGGAGGAGACCCAGTACTTC | CASSQVSAGEETQYF
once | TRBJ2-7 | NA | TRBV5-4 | TGTGCCAGCAGCATTGGAGGGACTCTTTCCTACGAGCAGTACTTC | CASSIGGTLSYEQYF
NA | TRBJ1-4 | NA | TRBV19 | TGTGCCAGTAGCGAGACAGTCACTAATGAAAAACTGTTTTTT | CASSETVTNEKLFF
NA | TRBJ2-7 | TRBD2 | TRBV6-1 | TGTGCCAGCAGTGAAGCCTGGACTAGCGGGATGTACGAGCAGTACTTC | CASSEAWTSGMYEQYF
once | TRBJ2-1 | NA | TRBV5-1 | TGCGCCAGCAGCGAGGGACCTTACAATGAGCAGTTCTTC | CASSEGPYNEQFF
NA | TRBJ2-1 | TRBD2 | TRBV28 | TGTGCCAGCACCACCCGGACTAGCGAGCAGTTCTTC | CASTTRTSEQFF
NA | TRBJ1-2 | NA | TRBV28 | TGTGCCAGCAGTTACGGGGGACTCGACTATGGCTACACCTTC | CASSYGGLDYGYTF
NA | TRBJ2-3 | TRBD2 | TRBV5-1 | TGCGCCAGCAGGCTAGCGGTCGCTAGCACAGATACGCAGTATTTT | CASRLAVASTDTQYF
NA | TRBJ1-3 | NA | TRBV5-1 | TGCGCCAGCAGCTTCGAGGGAGGAAACACCATATATTTT | CASSFEGGNTIYF
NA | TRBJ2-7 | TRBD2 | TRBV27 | TGTGCCAGCAGCCCCGGGAGGAGTGATTACGAGCAGTACTTC | CASSPGRSDYEQYF
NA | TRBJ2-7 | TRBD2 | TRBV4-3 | TGCGCCAGCAGCCAAGATCAAACCCCTAGCGGAGTTCCCTACGAGCAGTACTTC | CASSQDQTPSGVPYEQYF
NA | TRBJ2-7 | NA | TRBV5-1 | TGCGCCAGCAGCTTGGCTGTGGGGGCCTACGAGCAGTACTTC | CASSLAVGAYEQYF
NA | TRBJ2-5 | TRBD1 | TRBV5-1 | TGCGCCAGCAGCCCCCCGGACAGGGTAGAGACCCAGTACTTC | CASSPPDRVETQYF
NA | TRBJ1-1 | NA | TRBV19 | TGTGCCACCCTTCCGAGGAGTCGGACTGAAGCTTTCTTT | CATLPRSRTEAFF
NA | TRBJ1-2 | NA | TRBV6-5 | TGTGCCAGCAGTTACGGGGTTTACTATGGCTACACCTTC | CASSYGVYYGYTF
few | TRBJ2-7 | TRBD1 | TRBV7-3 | TGTGCCAGCAGCTTAGGGACAGGGCTCTCCTACGAGCAGTACTTC | CASSLGTGLSYEQYF
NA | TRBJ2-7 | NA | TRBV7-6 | TGTGCCAGCAGCCTCGACAGGTGGGGCTACGAGCAGTACTTC | CASSLDRWGYEQYF
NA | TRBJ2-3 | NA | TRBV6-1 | TGTGCCAGCAGTGTAGCGTGGAGGTCCAAGGCAGGGGGGACAGATACGCAGTATTTT | CASSVAWRSKAGGTDTQYF
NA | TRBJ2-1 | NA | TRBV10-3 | TGTGCCATCAGTGACAGGGCAGTCGATGAGCAGTTCTTC | CAISDRAVDEQFF
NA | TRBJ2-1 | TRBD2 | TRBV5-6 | TGTGCCAGCAGTACGTTTGGTAGCGGGAAGTTCTTC | CASSTFGSGKFF
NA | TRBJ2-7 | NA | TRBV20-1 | TGCAGTGCTAAACAGGTCTACGAGCAGTACTTC | CSAKQVYEQYF